This TCR beta chain derives from a study of blood T cell repertoires in COVID-19. Participants were placed into cohorts based on the clinical history they reported. The V end lost 4 bases, the J end lost 6 bases, and 9 bases lay between the germline ends. CDR3 length: 13 residues. Germline values: CDR1 MNHEY, CDR2 SMNVEV (reference sequence). Authors' processing steps: The assay estimated nucleated cells by amplifying reference gene primers. TCRdb keeps only in-frame clones here, not all; method: immunoSEQ multiplex PCR. The V and J calls and clone size are taken from that table; D and trimming were inferred from the DNA. The profile shows a few hundred thousand clones, more than 85% of them singletons.

The material sequenced was PBMCs or T cells enriched from blood (not recorded which). The chain has TRBV27 and TRBJ1-4; D remains ambiguous. The source of this sequence is a woman in her twenties or thirties who had recovered from COVID-19. DNA of the CDR3: TGTGCCAGCAGTTATCGACAAGATGAAAAACTGTTTTTT. Translation gives CASSYRQDEKLFF.